The 27 T cell receptor beta chains presented below share a single source sample, sequenced in a study of Ad26.COV2.S vaccination and SARS-CoV-2 variants. The assay was immunoSEQ multiplex PCR, and TCRdb's table has in-frame clones only and misses some. The sample has 300,000 to 400,000 clones; around four fifths are singletons. Treatment: around 19 received Ad26.COV2.S at low or high dose, single or two shots; about 5 received placebo; per-sample allocation not given. Samples analyzed were those drawn on day 63 after the first vaccine or placebo injection. The material was peripheral blood, obtained in a trial of Ad26.COV2.S vaccine versus placebo. These receptors were taken from a person between 18 and 59 years old who received the Ad26.COV2.S COVID-19 vaccine or a placebo.

The chain combines TRBV6-5 with TRBJ2-7; D call uncertain. The V gene lost 7 bases and the J gene lost 1 base, with 8 bases spanning the gap. Germline loops: CDR1 MNHEY, CDR2 SVGAGI. The CDR3 is 12 residues long. CDR3 amino acids: CASNRRSYEQYF. In nucleotides, the CDR3 is TGTGCCAGCAACCGAAGGTCCTACGAGCAGTACTTC.

The rearrangement uses TRBV9 and TRBJ2-3, with unresolved D. CDR1 and CDR2 from the germline V gene are SGDLS and YYNGEE. Trimming removed 4 bases from V and 6 bases from J, with 15 bases in between. CDR3 length: 14 residues. CDR3 sequence: CASSPRVRTDTQYF. In DNA, the CDR3 is TGTGCCAGCAGCCCCCGGGTGAGAACGGATACGCAGTATTTT.

The J gene is TRBJ1-3, the V gene TRBV19, with D uncertain. Trimming removed 5 bases from V and 0 bases from J, with 11 bases in between. Germline V CDR1 and CDR2: LNHDA, SQIVND (reference sequence). CDR3 length equals 15 residues. The CDR3 sequence: CASSFPGPSGNTIYF. The CDR3, as DNA: TGTGCCAGTAGTTTCCCGGGCCCCTCTGGAAACACCATATATTTT. The full variable domain, its missing parts supplied by reference TRBV19 and TRBJ1-3, is DGGITQSPKYLFRKEGQNVTLSCEQNLNHDAMYWYRQDPGQGLRLIYYSQIVNDFQKGDIAEGYSVSREKKESFPLTVTSAQKNPTAFYLCASSFPGPSGNTIYFGEGSWLTVV.

The chain is built from TRBV5-4 and TRBJ2-5; D is possibly TRBD2 (6 bases). V lost 3 bases to trimming and J lost 5 bases, with 14 bases between them. Germline V gives CDR1 SGHNT, CDR2 YYREEE (reference sequence). The CDR3 has 14 amino acids. The CDR3 region is CASSSNMAGETQYF. CDR3 nucleotides: TGTGCCAGCAGCTCGAATATGGCGGGGGAGACCCAGTACTTC.

The CDR3 sequence is CASSPTFQETQYF. Written as DNA, the CDR3 is TGTGCCAGCAGCCCAACTTTCCAAGAGACCCAGTACTTC. This rearrangement joins TRBV7-9 to TRBJ2-5; D remains ambiguous. CDR1 is SEHNR, CDR2 FQNEAQ, per germline (reference sequence). The CDR3 extends over 13 amino acids. V lost 5 bases and J 1 base, leaving 8 bases between the germline ends.

The J gene is TRBJ1-1, the V gene TRBV7-9; no definite D call. The CDR3 runs 15 residues. V lost 2 bases, J lost 0 bases, and 10 bases lay in between. Germline lookup yields CDR1 SEHNR and CDR2 FQNEAQ (reference sequence). In DNA form, the CDR3 reads TGTGCCAGCAGCTTACGCCCCCCGGTGAACACTGAAGCTTTCTTT. Amino acids: CASSLRPPVNTEAFF.

The chain carries TRBV7-2 and TRBJ2-7, with D possibly TRBD1 on 6 matching bases. This CDR3 contains 14 residues. Germline values: CDR1 SGHTA, CDR2 FQGNSA. The ends were cut back, 0 bases at V and 4 bases at J, with 10 bases in the middle. The CDR3 sequence is CASSLAQGKYEQYF. The DNA of the CDR3 is TGTGCCAGCAGCTTAGCTCAGGGGAAGTACGAGCAGTACTTC.

J is TRBJ2-1 and V is TRBV9; 7 nucleotides match TRBD2. Trimming at V came to 3 bases and at J to 8 bases, leaving 8 bases not matched to a gene. Germline values: CDR1 SGDLS, CDR2 YYNGEE. The CDR3 length is 14 residues. CDR3 nucleotide sequence: TGTGCCAGCAGCGGTAGGACTAGAAGGGATGAGCAGTTCTTC. It is translated as CASSGRTRRDEQFF. The variable domain in full, completed from reference TRBV9 and TRBJ2-1, reads DSGVTQTPKHLITATGQRVTLRCSPRSGDLSVYWYQQSLDQGLQFLIQYYNGEERAKGNILERFSAQQFPDLHSELNLSSLELGDSALYFCASSGRTRRDEQFFGPGTRLTVL.

The sample holds a few counts of this clone. The chain uses TRBV10-1 and TRBJ1-6, with TRBD1 matching 8 bases. The CDR3 consists of 16 residues. Germline assignment: CDR1 WNHNN and CDR2 SYGVQD (reference sequence). V gave up 7 bases and J gave up 5 bases; unmatched junction bases: 10. For the CDR3, the DNA is TGCGCCAGCACCCTTGACAGGGGTGGAGATAATTCACCCCTCCACTTT. It codes for CASTLDRGGDNSPLHF.

The chain has TRBV5-6 and TRBJ2-6; D unresolved. With 0 bases removed from V and 0 bases from J, the gap between germline ends came to 4 bases. Germline V lookup: CDR1 SGHDT, CDR2 YYEEEE. There are 15 residues in the CDR3. CDR3 loop: CASSLVISGANVLTF. The CDR3 DNA follows: TGTGCCAGCAGCTTGGTAATCTCTGGGGCCAACGTCCTGACTTTC.

The chain uses TRBV28 and TRBJ2-7; a weak D match, TRBD1 (6 bases). Germline CDR1 is MDHEN and CDR2 is SYDVKM. Trimming removed 6 bases at V and 6 bases at J, with 30 bases between. This CDR3 spans 18 amino acids. Here the CDR3 DNA reads TGTGCCAGCAGCCGACTCCACTTAAACAGGGTGACCCGGGGCGAGCAGTACTTC. Translation gives CASSRLHLNRVTRGEQYF. Variable domain in full (rest from reference TRBV28 and TRBJ2-7): DVKVTQSSRYLVKRTGEKVFLECVQDMDHENMFWYRQDPGLGLRLIYFSYDVKMKEKGDIPEGYSVSREKKERFSLILESASTNQTSMYLCASSRLHLNRVTRGEQYFGPGTRLTVT.

The chain uses TRBV6-2 or TRBV6-3 and TRBJ2-1; D may be TRBD1 or TRBD2 (6 bases each). This CDR3 comprises 14 residues. Per the germline V gene, CDR1 is MNHEY and CDR2 is SVGEGT. With 2 bases removed from V and 6 bases from J, the gap between germline ends came to 11 bases. CDR3 bases: TGTGCCAGCAGTTACCCCGGGGGCCTCAATGAGCAGTTCTTC. Residues: CASSYPGGLNEQFF.

V is TRBV11-3 and J is TRBJ2-7; D remains ambiguous. The CDR3 contains 13 residues. Trimming removed 8 bases at V and 5 bases at J, with 16 bases between. CDR1 is SGHNT and CDR2 is YENEEA in the germline V gene. CDR3 DNA sequence: TGTGCCAGCGCCGTCCGGCGGTACGACGAGCAGTACTTC. Translated, it gives CASAVRRYDEQYF.

A few counts support this clone. V and J are TRBV4-1 and TRBJ1-3, with D perhaps matching TRBD1 (5 bases). The V end was cut by 0 bases, the J end by 2 bases, with 8 bases between. The germline V gene encodes CDR1 MGHRA and CDR2 YSYEKL. The CDR3 is made up of 15 amino acids. The CDR3 here is CASSQDLGAGNTIYF. The CDR3 DNA sequence: TGCGCCAGCAGCCAAGATCTAGGGGCTGGAAACACCATATATTTT.

The rearrangement uses TRBV2 and TRBJ1-4; maybe TRBD1 (5 bases). The germline V gene encodes CDR1 SNHLY and CDR2 FYNNEI. Trimming removed 7 bases at V and 2 bases at J, with 11 bases between. The CDR3 is 14 amino acids. CDR3 coding DNA: TGTGCCAGCAAGGAGGGGCGTACTAATGAAAAACTGTTTTTT. As protein: CASKEGRTNEKLFF. Combining the CDR3 with reference TRBV2 and TRBJ1-4 gives the whole variable domain EPEVTQTPSHQVTQMGQEVILRCVPISNHLYFYWYRQILGQKVEFLVSFYNNEISEKSEIFDDQFSVERPDGSNFTLKIRSTKLEDSAMYFCASKEGRTNEKLFFGSGTQLSVL.

This clone showed up just once. The J gene is TRBJ2-4, the V gene TRBV7-2; perhaps D is TRBD1 or TRBD2 (5 bases each). V gave up 5 bases and J gave up 0 bases, with 11 bases separating them. The CDR3 sequence is 15 residues long. CDR1 SGHTA and CDR2 FQGNSA come from the germline V gene. The CDR3 is CASSPGAIAKNIQYF. CDR3 bases: TGTGCCAGCAGCCCCGGGGCCATAGCCAAAAACATTCAGTACTTC.

This clone was detected a few times. The J gene is TRBJ2-5, the V gene TRBV2; D perhaps matches TRBD2 (5 bases). Looked up from germline, CDR1 is SNHLY and CDR2 is FYNNEI. The CDR3 is 13 residues long. Trimming cost V 4 bases and J 5 bases, with 11 bases left between them. CDR3 DNA sequence: TGTGCCAGCAGTGTAGCGTCGATGGAGACCCAGTACTTC. Its protein is CASSVASMETQYF.

The rearrangement uses TRBV5-4 and TRBJ2-2, with TRBD2 matching 10 bases. Per the germline V gene, CDR1 is SGHNT and CDR2 is YYREEE (reference sequence). V trimming: 5 bases; J trimming: 7 bases; junction bases outside the gene matches: 8. This CDR3 comprises 15 residues. The CDR3 DNA reads TGTGCCAGCAGTCTCAGCGGGGGGGCGAACGGGGAGCTGTTTTTT. Protein product: CASSLSGGANGELFF.

The CDR3 bases are TGTGCCAGCAGCTTTCAGACTGGAAGCATTCAGTACTTC. As protein: CASSFQTGSIQYF. The V call is TRBV11-3, the J call TRBJ2-4; D not certain. The CDR3 loop spans 13 amino acids. Trimming stripped 3 bases from V and 9 bases from J, with 12 bases between. Germline values: CDR1 SGHNT, CDR2 YENEEA.

The chain uses TRBV5-4 and TRBJ2-2; weak D call: TRBD1 (5 bases). This CDR3 has 17 amino acids. Trimming took off 2 bases at V and 2 bases at J, with 16 bases between the two ends. Per germline, CDR1 SGHNT and CDR2 YYREEE (reference sequence). CDR3 DNA sequence: TGTGCCAGCAGCTTTTATAGGACACAATTAAACACCGGGGAGCTGTTTTTT. Translation gives CASSFYRTQLNTGELFF.

This clone showed up just once. The V gene is TRBV28, the J gene TRBJ2-5, with 7 bases matching TRBD2. V was clipped by 7 bases and J by 5 bases; unmatched bases: 13. Germline V gives CDR1 MDHEN, CDR2 SYDVKM. The CDR3 extends over 15 amino acids. This CDR3 reads CASTPGDYPAETQYF. The CDR3 DNA reads as TGTGCCAGCACCCCGGGGGACTACCCTGCTGAGACCCAGTACTTC.

The chain combines TRBV19 with TRBJ1-1; 8 nucleotides line up with TRBD1. J gave up 3 bases and V 10 bases, and 7 bases lay outside the gene matches. The CDR3 totals 13 residues. The germline V gene encodes CDR1 LNHDA and CDR2 SQIVND (reference sequence). The CDR3 DNA sequence: TGTGCCACCCGGACAGGGCCTGACACTGAAGCTTTCTTT. This translates into CATRTGPDTEAFF.

This chain uses TRBV6-5 with TRBJ2-1; 13 bases map to TRBD2. Germline V gene lookup returns CDR1 MNHEY and CDR2 SVGAGI. The CDR3 covers 15 residues. The V segment lost 3 bases and the J segment 7 bases; nucleotides outside the gene matches: 3. CDR3 in DNA: TGTGCCAGCAGTTATCGACTAGCGGGGGGTAATGAGCAGTTCTTC. Its protein product is CASSYRLAGGNEQFF.

Only one count was recorded for this clone. This chain uses TRBV7-3 with TRBJ2-5, with 15 bases aligning to TRBD2. The germline gives CDR1 SGHTA, CDR2 FQGTGA. This CDR3 has 18 residues. With 5 bases clipped from V and 5 bases from J, the junction kept 12 bases outside the gene matches. The CDR3 sequence: CASSPGLAGGVRMETQYF. In DNA, the CDR3 is TGTGCCAGCAGCCCCGGACTAGCGGGGGGGGTCCGGATGGAGACCCAGTACTTC.

The rearrangement joins TRBV28 to TRBJ1-5; D might be TRBD1 (5 bases). With 3 bases removed from V and 6 bases from J, the gap between germline ends came to 15 bases. Germline CDR1 MDHEN, CDR2 SYDVKM. This CDR3 is 15 amino acids long. CDR3 nucleotides: TGTGCCAGCAGTTTCAGGGCTCGAAGGGGTCAGCCCCAGCATTTT. This encodes CASSFRARRGQPQHF.

The V gene is TRBV28, the J gene TRBJ2-5, with TRBD1 matching over 7 bases. V trimming: 7 bases; J trimming: 3 bases; junction bases outside the gene matches: 26. CDR1 and CDR2 (germline): MDHEN, SYDVKM. CDR3 length: 20 amino acids. The CDR3 sequence is CASTFLLDRTDQGVKETQYF. In DNA, the CDR3 is TGTGCCAGCACCTTTCTCTTAGATCGGACAGATCAGGGGGTCAAAGAGACCCAGTACTTC.

The rearrangement links TRBV9 to TRBJ2-7; either TRBD1 or TRBD2 may fit D (5 bases each). Germline-derived CDR1 and CDR2 are SGDLS and YYNGEE. The CDR3 covers 13 residues. The ends were cut back, 4 bases at V and 6 bases at J, with 14 bases in the middle. CDR3 coding DNA: TGTGCCAGCAGCCCTTGGCCGGGGACCGAGCAGTACTTC. Residues: CASSPWPGTEQYF.